This TCR beta chain came from a study of T cells after posttransplantation cyclophosphamide. Generated by immunoSEQ multiplex PCR, the TCRdb table keeps only in-frame clones and is missing some. The sample yields roughly 7,300 clones, under 95% seen once. This clone was picked up one time. The antigen remains unidentified. Study-wide results and limits: TRB clonality was highly associated with recipient CMV seropositivity and reactivation.

Cyclophosphamide on days +3 and +4 followed busulfan-fludarabine conditioning and a marrow graft. The CDR3 spans 13 residues. From germline, CDR1 is MRHNA and CDR2 SNTAGT. Between the trimmed V and J ends, which lost 5 bases and 1 base, there was a span of 5 bases. This chain links TRBV6-4 with TRBJ2-2; D remains unclear. The TCR was taken from a female patient in her 50s who received an allogeneic stem cell transplant from a related donor, was CMV-positive, and had no GVHD. Some T cells may have originated in the graft donor. Specimen: PBMCs, collected 1,300 to 1,500 days after allogeneic stem cell transplant with posttransplant cyclophosphamide. Here the CDR3 reads CASSQLNTGELFF. The CDR3 nucleotides are TGTGCCAGCAGTCAATTGAACACCGGGGAGCTGTTTTTT.